Following are 12 T cell receptor beta chains from one sample sequenced in a study of neurological immune-mediated disorders. One entry per CDR3 protein, called by TCRdb with MiXCR from the 5' RACE reads. The data show about 66,000 distinct CDR3 sequences, with 9.7% seen just once and approximately 12% held by the top ten. Time point defined: longitudinal time-point 2. The source material was PBMCs. These receptor sequences come from a man between 25 and 39 years old in good health.

To note about this clonotype: A junction boundary mismatches the germline segment, possibly from a read error. J is TRBJ2-3 and V is TRBV5-1, with 12 bases that match TRBD2. This CDR3 contains 18 residues. Per the germline V gene, CDR1 is SGHRS and CDR2 is YFSETQ. The CDR3 sequence is CANSTLAGGPFGTDTQYF. The CDR3 nucleotides read TGCGCCAACAGCACCCTAGCGGGAGGGCCTTTCGGCACAGATACGCAGTATTTT.

The chain is built from TRBV11-2 and TRBJ1-5; D not resolved. V was shortened by 5 bases and J by 2 bases, with 13 bases between the two germline ends. The CDR3 is made up of 15 amino acids. Germline CDR1 and CDR2: SGHAT and FQNNGV. CDR3 nucleotide sequence: TGTGCCAGCAGCGCGACCCCCGAGGGCAATCAGCCCCAGCATTTT. This encodes CASSATPEGNQPQHF.

This clonotype was seen many times. The chain couples TRBV11-2 to TRBJ2-5; 14 bases are a match to TRBD2. The CDR3 extends over 17 amino acids. Germline V CDR1 and CDR2: SGHAT, FQNNGV. After removal of 5 bases from V and 9 bases from J, the junction contained 14 bases not matched to a gene. The CDR3 loop is CASSPSWTSGRPPPQYF. CDR3 DNA: TGTGCCAGCAGCCCTTCTTGGACTAGCGGGAGGCCTCCCCCCCAGTACTTC.

This clonotype was found many times. The V call is TRBV12-3 or TRBV12-4, the J call TRBJ2-3, with D perhaps matching TRBD2 (6 bases). The ends were cut back, 7 bases at V and 2 bases at J, with 13 bases in the middle. The CDR3 loop spans 14 amino acids. This CDR3 is CASKGLPYTDTQYF. CDR3 DNA sequence: TGTGCCAGCAAGGGACTTCCATACACAGATACGCAGTATTTT.

This clonotype was detected only a few times. V gene TRBV5-6 combines with J gene TRBJ2-6, with D unresolved. Germline loops: CDR1 SGHDT, CDR2 YYEEEE. CDR3 size: 15 residues. V gave up 6 bases and J gave up 0 bases, with 10 bases separating them. CDR3 residues: CASTGRDSGANVLTF. The CDR3 DNA follows: TGTGCCAGCACCGGGCGCGACTCTGGGGCCAACGTCCTGACTTTC. Based on the CDR3 plus reference TRBV5-6 and TRBJ2-6, the full variable domain is DAGVTQSPTHLIKTRGQQVTLRCSPKSGHDTVSWYQQALGQGPQFIFQYYEEEERQRGNFPDRFSGHQFPNYSSELNVNALLLGDSALYLCASTGRDSGANVLTFGAGSRLTVL.

Ten or more counts support this clonotype. The chain carries TRBV7-2 and TRBJ2-1; no clear D. The V and J ends lost 1 base and 9 bases respectively, with 10 bases between them. From germline, CDR1 is SGHTA and CDR2 FQGNSA. The CDR3 loop spans 13 amino acids. CDR3 loop: CASSLVREAEQFF. The DNA of the CDR3 is TGTGCCAGCAGCTTAGTTAGAGAGGCTGAGCAGTTCTTC.

This clonotype occurred many times. V usage is TRBV20-1 and J usage is TRBJ1-2; 8 positions match TRBD1. V dropped 0 bases and J dropped 8; count of bases not matched to a gene: 5. There are 13 residues in the CDR3. Germline loops: CDR1 DFQATT, CDR2 SNEGSKA (reference sequence). The CDR3: CSAREDRVGGYTF. Written as DNA, the CDR3 is TGCAGTGCTAGAGAGGACAGGGTAGGAGGCTACACCTTC.

The table lists this clonotype with many counts. The chain employs TRBV7-7 and TRBJ2-5; the D gene is possibly TRBD1 (5 bases). The V gene's germline CDR1 is SSHAT and CDR2 FNYEAQ (reference sequence). The CDR3 runs to 14 residues. Trimming stripped 1 base from V and 10 bases from J, with 16 bases between. The CDR3 DNA sequence: TGTGCCAGCAGCTTAGGTGGACCAGGGATGGTCCAGTACTTC. It is translated as CASSLGGPGMVQYF.

This clonotype appeared many times. The chain joins TRBV7-9 to TRBJ2-1, with a weak D call TRBD1 (5 bases). The germline V gene encodes CDR1 SEHNR and CDR2 FQNEAQ (reference sequence). The CDR3 totals 15 residues. V lost 5 bases to trimming and J lost 5 bases, with 16 bases between them. This CDR3 is CASSPPSRVNNEQFF. CDR3 bases: TGTGCCAGCAGCCCCCCCTCCAGGGTTAACAATGAGCAGTTCTTC.

This clonotype was recorded at least ten times. The chain has TRBV5-6 and TRBJ2-7; TRBD1 aligns across 8 bases. V trimming: 4 bases; J trimming: 0 bases; junction bases outside the gene matches: 6. The CDR3 runs to 15 residues. Germline CDR1 SGHDT, CDR2 YYEEEE. The CDR3 nucleotides read TGTGCCAGCAGCGAAACAGGGGGAAGCTCCTACGAGCAGTACTTC. It is translated as CASSETGGSSYEQYF.

This clonotype has ten or more counts. The chain has TRBV5-6 and TRBJ1-3; tentatively, D is TRBD1 (5 bases). The germline V gene encodes CDR1 SGHDT and CDR2 YYEEEE. The CDR3 is 14 residues long. Trimming removed 4 bases from V and 2 bases from J, with 10 bases in between. This chain's CDR3 is CASSLAGTGNTIYF. CDR3 nucleotides: TGTGCCAGCAGCCTCGCAGGGACTGGAAACACCATATATTTT.

This clonotype occurred many times. The chain is built from TRBV27 and TRBJ2-7, with a tentative D call TRBD2 (5 bases). The CDR3 has 12 amino acids. Looked up from germline, CDR1 is MNHEY and CDR2 is SMNVEV (reference sequence). The V end lost 6 bases, the J end lost 2 bases, and 8 bases lay between the germline ends. The CDR3 here is CASRASPYEQYF. CDR3 nucleotides: TGTGCCAGCAGGGCTAGCCCCTACGAGCAGTACTTC.